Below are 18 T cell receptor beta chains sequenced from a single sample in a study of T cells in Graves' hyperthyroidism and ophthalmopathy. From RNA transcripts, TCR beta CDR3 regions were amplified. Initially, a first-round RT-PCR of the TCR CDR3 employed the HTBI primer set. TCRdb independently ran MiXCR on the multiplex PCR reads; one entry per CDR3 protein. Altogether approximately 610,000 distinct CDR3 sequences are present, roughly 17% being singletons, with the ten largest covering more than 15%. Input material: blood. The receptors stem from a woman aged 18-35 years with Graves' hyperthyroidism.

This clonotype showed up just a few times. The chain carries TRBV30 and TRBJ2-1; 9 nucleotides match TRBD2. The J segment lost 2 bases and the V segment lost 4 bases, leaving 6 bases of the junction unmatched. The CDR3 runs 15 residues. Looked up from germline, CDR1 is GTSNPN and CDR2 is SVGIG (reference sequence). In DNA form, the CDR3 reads TGTGCCTGGAACACTGGCGGGAGGGCCTACAATGAGCAGTTCTTC. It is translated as CAWNTGGRAYNEQFF.

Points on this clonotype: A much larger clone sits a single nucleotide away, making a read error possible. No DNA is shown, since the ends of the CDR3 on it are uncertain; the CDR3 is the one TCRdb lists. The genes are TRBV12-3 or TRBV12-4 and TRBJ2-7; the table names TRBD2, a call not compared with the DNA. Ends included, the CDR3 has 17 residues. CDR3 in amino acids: CASSLVMGLAGGYEQFF.

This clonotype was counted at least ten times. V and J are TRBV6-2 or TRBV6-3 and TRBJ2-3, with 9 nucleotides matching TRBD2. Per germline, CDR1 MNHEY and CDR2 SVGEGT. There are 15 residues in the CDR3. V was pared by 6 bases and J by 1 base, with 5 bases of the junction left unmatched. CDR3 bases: TGTGCCAGCAGGGATAGCGGGGGAGGCACAGATACGCAGTATTTT. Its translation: CASRDSGGGTDTQYF.

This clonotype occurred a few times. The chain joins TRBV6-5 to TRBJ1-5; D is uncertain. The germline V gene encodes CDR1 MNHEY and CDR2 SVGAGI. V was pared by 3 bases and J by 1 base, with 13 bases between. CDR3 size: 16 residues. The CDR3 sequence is CASSYLGPSSNQPQHF. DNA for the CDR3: TGTGCCAGCAGTTATTTAGGGCCATCAAGCAATCAGCCCCAGCATTTT.

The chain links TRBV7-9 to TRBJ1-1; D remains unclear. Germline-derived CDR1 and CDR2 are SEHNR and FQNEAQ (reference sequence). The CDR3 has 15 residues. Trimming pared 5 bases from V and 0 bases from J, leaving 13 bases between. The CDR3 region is CASSLEIRMNTEAFF. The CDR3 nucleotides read TGTGCCAGCAGCCTAGAGATTCGAATGAACACTGAAGCTTTCTTT.

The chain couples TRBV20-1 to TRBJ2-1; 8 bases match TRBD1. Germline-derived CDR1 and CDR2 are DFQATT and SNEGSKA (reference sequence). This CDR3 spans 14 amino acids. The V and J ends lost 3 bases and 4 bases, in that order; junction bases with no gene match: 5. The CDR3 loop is CSASSDRAYNEQFF. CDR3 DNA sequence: TGCAGTGCTAGTTCGGACAGGGCTTACAATGAGCAGTTCTTC.

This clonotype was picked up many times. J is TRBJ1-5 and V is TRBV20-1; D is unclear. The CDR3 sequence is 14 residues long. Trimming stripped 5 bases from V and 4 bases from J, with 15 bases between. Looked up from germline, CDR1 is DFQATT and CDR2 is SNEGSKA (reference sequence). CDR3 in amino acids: CSAWNGTSNQPQHF. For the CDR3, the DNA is TGCAGTGCTTGGAATGGAACATCGAATCAGCCCCAGCATTTT.

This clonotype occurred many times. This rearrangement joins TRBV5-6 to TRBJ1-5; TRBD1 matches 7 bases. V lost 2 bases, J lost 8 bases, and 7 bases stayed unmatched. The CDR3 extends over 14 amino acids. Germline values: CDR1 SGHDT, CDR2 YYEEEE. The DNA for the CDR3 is TGTGCCAGCAGCTTAACAGGGGCCCTAGAGCCCCAGCATTTT. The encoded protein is CASSLTGALEPQHF.

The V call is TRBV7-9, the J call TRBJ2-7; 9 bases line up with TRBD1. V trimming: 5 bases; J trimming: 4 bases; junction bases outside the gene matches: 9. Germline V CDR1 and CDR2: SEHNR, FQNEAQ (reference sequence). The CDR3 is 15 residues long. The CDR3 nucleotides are TGTGCCAGCAGCAGGAGCGGGACAGGGCCTTACGAGCAGTACTTC. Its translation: CASSRSGTGPYEQYF.

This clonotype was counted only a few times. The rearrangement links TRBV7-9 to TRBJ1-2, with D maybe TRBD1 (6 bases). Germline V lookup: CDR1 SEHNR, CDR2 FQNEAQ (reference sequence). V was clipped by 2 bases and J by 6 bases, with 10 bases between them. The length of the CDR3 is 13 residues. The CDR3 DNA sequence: TGTGCCAGCAGCTTAATGGGGGCGGATGGCTACACCTTC. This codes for CASSLMGADGYTF. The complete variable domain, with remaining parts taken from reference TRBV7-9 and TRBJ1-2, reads DTGVSQNPRHKITKRGQNVTFRCDPISEHNRLYWYRQTLGQGPEFLTYFQNEAQLEKSRLLSDRFSAERPKGSFSTLEIQRTEQGDSAMYLCASSLMGADGYTFGSGTRLTVV.

CDR3 amino acids: CATSDPSTSGGPRGTDTQYF. As DNA, the CDR3 is TGTGCCACCAGTGACCCATCGACTAGCGGGGGGCCCCGGGGCACAGATACGCAGTATTTT. The chain recombines TRBV24-1 with TRBJ2-3; 13 nucleotides agree with TRBD2. Trimming removed 4 bases from V and 1 base from J; junction bases left unmatched: 13. The length of the CDR3 is 20 residues. The germline CDR1 and CDR2 sequences are KGHDR and SFDVKD.

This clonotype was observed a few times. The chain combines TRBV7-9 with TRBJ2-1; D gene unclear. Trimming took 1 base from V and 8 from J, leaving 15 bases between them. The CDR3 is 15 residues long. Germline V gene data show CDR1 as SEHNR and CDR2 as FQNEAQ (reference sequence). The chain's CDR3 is CASSLVAPSGYEQFF. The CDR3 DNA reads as TGTGCCAGCAGCTTAGTCGCTCCCAGTGGCTATGAGCAGTTCTTC.

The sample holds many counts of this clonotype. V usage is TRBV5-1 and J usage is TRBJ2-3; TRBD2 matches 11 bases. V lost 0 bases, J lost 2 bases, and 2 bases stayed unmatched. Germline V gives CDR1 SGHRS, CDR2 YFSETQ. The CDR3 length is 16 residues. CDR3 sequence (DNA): TGCGCCAGCAGCTTGGAGGGACTAGCGGTCACAGATACGCAGTATTTT. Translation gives CASSLEGLAVTDTQYF.

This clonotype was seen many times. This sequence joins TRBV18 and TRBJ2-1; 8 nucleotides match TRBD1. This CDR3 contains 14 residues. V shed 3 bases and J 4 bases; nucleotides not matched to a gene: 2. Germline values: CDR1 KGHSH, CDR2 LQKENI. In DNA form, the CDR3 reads TGTGCCAGCTCACCGGGGACAGGTTACAATGAGCAGTTCTTC. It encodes CASSPGTGYNEQFF.

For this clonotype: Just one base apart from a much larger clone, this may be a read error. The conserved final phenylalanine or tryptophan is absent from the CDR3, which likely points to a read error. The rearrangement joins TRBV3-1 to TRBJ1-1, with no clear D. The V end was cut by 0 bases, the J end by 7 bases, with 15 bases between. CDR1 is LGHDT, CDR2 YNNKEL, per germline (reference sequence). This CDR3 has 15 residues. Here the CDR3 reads CASSQDQTTTREAFL. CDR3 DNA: TGTGCCAGCAGCCAAGATCAGACGACAACCCGTGAAGCTTTCCTT.

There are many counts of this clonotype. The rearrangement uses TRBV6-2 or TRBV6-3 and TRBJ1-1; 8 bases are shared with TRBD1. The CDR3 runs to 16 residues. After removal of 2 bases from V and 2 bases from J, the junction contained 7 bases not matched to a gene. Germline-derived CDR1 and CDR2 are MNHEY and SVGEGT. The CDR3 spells CASSYAWDRYNTEAFF. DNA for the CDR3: TGTGCCAGCAGTTACGCCTGGGACAGGTATAACACTGAAGCTTTCTTT.

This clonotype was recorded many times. The CDR3 region has the DNA TGTGCCAGCAGCCCGACAGGTTCCCCCCTAGGAGATACGCAGTATTTT. Its protein product is CASSPTGSPLGDTQYF. The chain employs TRBV3-1 and TRBJ2-3, with a possible D match to TRBD1 (6 bases). V was clipped by 4 bases and J by 5 bases, with 19 bases between them. The CDR3 is made up of 16 amino acids. Germline V gene lookup returns CDR1 LGHDT and CDR2 YNNKEL (reference sequence).

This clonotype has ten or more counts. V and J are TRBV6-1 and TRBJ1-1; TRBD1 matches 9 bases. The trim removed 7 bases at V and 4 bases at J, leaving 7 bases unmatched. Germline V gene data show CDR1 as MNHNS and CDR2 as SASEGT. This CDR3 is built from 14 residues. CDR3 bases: TGTGCCAGCACCTTAGGACAGGGGCCCACTGAAGCTTTCTTT. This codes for CASTLGQGPTEAFF.